A single sample gave rise to the 27 T cell receptor beta chains below, sequenced in a study of T cells in localized non-small cell lung cancer. Clones were read by immunoSEQ multiplex PCR, and TCRdb kept only the in-frame ones, dropping some. The data show around 91,000 clones, roughly 87% seen once. The sample was peripheral blood, taken before any cancer treatment. The receptors come from a man aged 40 to 69 with stage I squamous cell lung carcinoma.

CDR3 sequence (DNA): TGCGCCAGCAGCTTGCGTCAGGGGCCCTACGAGCAGTACTTC. This sequence encodes CASSLRQGPYEQYF. The V gene is TRBV5-1, the J gene TRBJ2-7; possible D gene TRBD1, 6 bases. Germline V gene data show CDR1 as SGHRS and CDR2 as YFSETQ. Trimming left V 1 base short and J 2 bases short, with 10 bases between. The CDR3 sequence is 14 residues long.

This clone has more than one count but fewer than ten. This rearrangement joins TRBV28 to TRBJ1-3; TRBD1 matches 7 bases. This CDR3 contains 14 residues. Trimming took 2 bases from V and 3 from J; bases not matched to a gene: 1. Per germline, CDR1 MDHEN and CDR2 SYDVKM. The CDR3 DNA reads as TGTGCCAGCAGTTTACAGGGGGGTGGAAACACCATATATTTT. This gives the protein CASSLQGGGNTIYF.

V is TRBV4-2 and J is TRBJ2-7, with TRBD1 identical over 11 bases. With 0 bases clipped from V and 0 bases from J, the junction kept 7 bases outside the gene matches. The CDR3 is made up of 18 amino acids. The germline gives CDR1 LGHNA, CDR2 YNFKEQ. The CDR3 nucleotides are TGTGCCAGCAGCCAAGAGGGGACAGGGGGAAGGAACTCCTACGAGCAGTACTTC. This codes for CASSQEGTGGRNSYEQYF.

The chain employs TRBV7-8 and TRBJ1-5; D unresolved. Trimming pared 5 bases from V and 0 bases from J, leaving 5 bases between. There are 13 residues in the CDR3. The germline gives CDR1 SGHVS, CDR2 FQNEAQ. The CDR3 nucleotides read TGTGCCAGCAGCCGAGATAGCAATCAGCCCCAGCATTTT. It translates to CASSRDSNQPQHF.

The DNA for the CDR3 is TGCGCCAGCAGCCAAGTTTTCGTCCCCGGCAATGGAATGGTGACCCAGTACTTC. It encodes CASSQVFVPGNGMVTQYF. This chain connects TRBV4-1 to TRBJ2-5; no reliable D call. Trimming removed 1 base at V and 7 bases at J, with 25 bases between. Germline assignment: CDR1 MGHRA and CDR2 YSYEKL. This CDR3 is built from 18 residues.

This clone was detected a few times. The chain uses TRBV6-5 and TRBJ1-5, with D maybe TRBD1 (5 bases). Germline lookup yields CDR1 MNHEY and CDR2 SVGAGI. The CDR3 consists of 13 residues. V lost 5 bases to trimming and J lost 7 bases, with 12 bases between them. The CDR3 spells CASSHGRDQPQHF. The CDR3 region has the DNA TGTGCCAGCAGTCACGGGAGGGACCAGCCCCAGCATTTT.

The rearrangement links TRBV19 to TRBJ2-3; TRBD1 aligns across 10 bases. Germline V gives CDR1 LNHDA, CDR2 SQIVND (reference sequence). The J segment lost 3 bases and the V segment lost 8 bases, leaving 8 bases of the junction unmatched. The CDR3 consists of 15 residues. The CDR3 DNA sequence: TGTGCCAGTGGACAGGGACAGGGGTGGACAGATACGCAGTATTTT. This translates into CASGQGQGWTDTQYF.

A word on this clone: One end of the junction varies from germline; a read error may be responsible. The J gene is TRBJ2-2, the V gene TRBV11-2; a weak D match, TRBD2 (5 bases). CDR1 SGHAT and CDR2 FQNNGV come from the germline V gene. This CDR3 is built from 16 residues. CDR3 protein: CASSLVPKADTGELFF. The DNA of the CDR3 is TGTGCCAGCAGTTTAGTGCCGAAAGCGGACACCGGGGAGCTGTTTTTT.

The chain is built from TRBV21-1 and TRBJ1-4; the table's D gene call, TRBD1, was not cross checked with the DNA. TRBV21-1 is a pseudogene. This CDR3 has 13 residues. The chain's CDR3 is CASSKQENEKLFF. The CDR3 DNA is TGTGCCAGCAGCAAACAGGAAAATGAAAAACTGTTTTTT.

This sequence joins TRBV7-2 and TRBJ1-2; TRBD1 is a possible D gene (5 bases). The CDR3 is 12 residues long. V was trimmed by 2 bases and J by 11 bases, leaving 12 bases between them. The germline V gene encodes CDR1 SGHTA and CDR2 FQGNSA. The CDR3: CASSLSRKGYTF. Written as DNA, the CDR3 is TGTGCCAGCAGCTTAAGTCGTAAGGGGTACACCTTC.

This clone was detected only once. V is TRBV29-1 and J is TRBJ1-1; possibly TRBD1 for D (5 bases). V lost 5 bases, J lost 1 base, and 17 bases lay in between. This CDR3 is 15 amino acids long. Germline CDR1 SQVTM, CDR2 ANQGSEA. CDR3 sequence (DNA): TGCAGCGTTTGCCCTGGGGGGGGTTCGAACACTGAAGCTTTCTTT. It translates to CSVCPGGGSNTEAFF.

The count of this clone is one. This sequence joins TRBV28 and TRBJ2-2, with a possible D match to TRBD2 (6 bases). The CDR3 runs to 14 residues. CDR1 MDHEN and CDR2 SYDVKM come from the germline V gene. The V end lost 10 bases, the J end lost 3 bases, and 15 bases lay between the germline ends. The CDR3 DNA follows: TGTGCCATCTCGGGATGGGGGGACACCGGGGAGCTGTTTTTT. This codes for CAISGWGDTGELFF.

This sequence joins TRBV10-3 and TRBJ2-3, with 10 positions matching TRBD2. Trimming removed 3 bases from V and 4 bases from J; junction bases left unmatched: 7. CDR3 size: 16 residues. In germline, CDR1 is ENHRY, CDR2 SYGVKD. The DNA for the CDR3 is TGTGCCATCAGTGATACTGTAGCGGGGGGCCCAGATACGCAGTATTTT. Translation gives CAISDTVAGGPDTQYF.

This chain uses TRBV9 with TRBJ2-7; possibly TRBD2 for D (5 bases). Trimming cost V 0 bases and J 4 bases, with 14 bases left between them. The CDR3 extends over 15 amino acids. Germline V CDR1 and CDR2: SGDLS, YYNGEE. CDR3 nucleotides: TGTGCCAGCAGCGTAGGAGGGAGCGGTTATTACGAGCAGTACTTC. This codes for CASSVGGSGYYEQYF.

This sequence joins TRBV19 and TRBJ1-5; tentative D call: TRBD1 (6 bases). V lost 4 bases and J lost 0, with 13 bases in between. CDR1 is LNHDA, CDR2 SQIVND, per germline (reference sequence). CDR3 length equals 16 residues. The CDR3 DNA follows: TGTGCCAGTAGTAGCGGGGGACACCATAGCAATCAGCCCCAGCATTTT. It specifies CASSSGGHHSNQPQHF.

The CDR3 region has the DNA TGTGCCAGCAGAACGGGCGATCAGCCCCAGCATTTT. It is translated as CASRTGDQPQHF. The rearrangement uses TRBV6-6 and TRBJ1-5; D unresolved. Germline values: CDR1 MNHNY, CDR2 SVGAGI (reference sequence). The CDR3 is 12 residues long. Trimming stripped 6 bases from V and 5 bases from J, with 8 bases between.

The chain joins TRBV2 to TRBJ2-7, with D unresolved. CDR3 length: 11 residues. Trimming left V 6 bases short and J 7 bases short, with 10 bases between. Germline V gives CDR1 SNHLY, CDR2 FYNNEI. The CDR3 spells CASSGLGEQYF. CDR3 DNA: TGTGCCAGCAGCGGCTTGGGGGAGCAGTACTTC.

This chain uses TRBV29-1 with TRBJ2-3; 9 bases are shared with TRBD2. Germline V gene lookup returns CDR1 SQVTM and CDR2 ANQGSEA. V shed 3 bases, J shed 1 base, and the junction held 2 bases outside the gene matches. The CDR3 runs to 14 residues. As DNA, the CDR3 is TGCAGCGTTGACGGCGGGGGGGGCACAGATACGCAGTATTTT. Its protein is CSVDGGGGTDTQYF.

V is TRBV5-1 and J is TRBJ1-3; 8 bases are shared with TRBD1. V lost 4 bases and J lost 3; bases outside the gene matches: 24. The germline V gene encodes CDR1 SGHRS and CDR2 YFSETQ. The CDR3 runs to 21 residues. DNA of the CDR3: TGCGCCAGCAGCCGTCATGAAAACAGGGGGTCTGCGCGTCCCAATGGAAACACCATATATTTT. This sequence encodes CASSRHENRGSARPNGNTIYF.

The chain joins TRBV29-1 to TRBJ1-2; D possibly corresponds to TRBD1 (6 bases). This CDR3 comprises 14 residues. The V gene lost 6 bases and the J gene lost 4 bases, with 18 bases spanning the gap. The germline V gene encodes CDR1 SQVTM and CDR2 ANQGSEA. CDR3 nucleotides: TGCAGCGTCGAACAAATCGGCAGGGGCTATGGCTACACCTTC. Amino acids: CSVEQIGRGYGYTF. The whole variable domain, remainder taken from reference TRBV29-1 and TRBJ1-2, is SAVISQKPSRDICQRGTSLTIQCQVDSQVTMMFWYRQQPGQSLTLIATANQGSEATYESGFVIDKFPISRPNLTFSTLTVSNMSPEDSSIYLCSVEQIGRGYGYTFGSGTRLTVV.

This clone was found once. The sample carries other DNA sequences with the same CDR3. The CDR3 DNA follows: TGTGCCAGCTCACCAAACTCTGGAAACACCATATATTTT. The encoded protein is CASSPNSGNTIYF. The rearrangement links TRBV18 to TRBJ1-3, with unresolved D. There are 13 residues in the CDR3. With 2 bases removed from V and 0 bases from J, the gap between germline ends came to 2 bases. Germline V gives CDR1 KGHSH, CDR2 LQKENI.

On this clone itself: The sample carries other DNA sequences with the same CDR3. The CDR3 sequence is CASSEGSLAKNIQYF. The CDR3 DNA reads as TGTGCCAGCAGTGAAGGCAGCCTAGCCAAAAACATTCAGTACTTC. The chain links TRBV6-1 to TRBJ2-4, with D unclear. Germline lookup yields CDR1 MNHNS and CDR2 SASEGT. This CDR3 has 15 amino acids. V was shortened by 1 base and J by 0 bases, with 7 bases between the two germline ends.

This clone was seen only a few times. The V gene is TRBV10-3, the J gene TRBJ2-7, with 10 bases lining up with TRBD1. The CDR3 has 17 residues. J gave up 7 bases and V 1 base, and 13 bases lay outside the gene matches. CDR1 and CDR2 (germline): ENHRY, SYGVKD. The DNA for the CDR3 is TGTGCCATCAGTGAGTACCCTGCGGGACAGGGGCCAGGGGAGCAGTACTTC. Its translation is CAISEYPAGQGPGEQYF.

The J gene is TRBJ1-3, the V gene TRBV19; D gene uncertain. This CDR3 comprises 11 residues. From germline, CDR1 is LNHDA and CDR2 SQIVND (reference sequence). V lost 6 bases to trimming and J lost 4 bases, with 4 bases between them. The chain's CDR3 is CASRSGNTIYF. The CDR3 DNA reads as TGTGCCAGTAGGAGCGGAAACACCATATATTTT.

V and J are TRBV27 and TRBJ2-2, with a weak D call TRBD2 (6 bases). Trimming cost V 2 bases and J 1 base, with 8 bases left between them. In germline, CDR1 is MNHEY, CDR2 SMNVEV (reference sequence). The CDR3 is 15 residues long. CDR3 in amino acids: CASSLRLVNTGELFF. CDR3 sequence (DNA): TGTGCCAGCAGTTTAAGACTAGTGAACACCGGGGAGCTGTTTTTT.

The V gene is TRBV14, the J gene TRBJ2-7; 9 bases are shared with TRBD2. V lost 1 base to trimming and J lost 3 bases; unmatched junction nucleotides: 4. Germline loops: CDR1 SGHDN, CDR2 FVKESK. This CDR3 spans 15 amino acids. The CDR3 here is CASSQGLAAYYEQYF. Written as DNA, the CDR3 is TGTGCCAGCAGCCAAGGACTAGCGGCGTACTACGAGCAGTACTTC.

V is TRBV6-5 and J is TRBJ2-3, with 10 nucleotides matching TRBD2. V trimming: 6 bases; J trimming: 4 bases; junction bases outside the gene matches: 4. The CDR3 is 14 amino acids. Looked up from germline, CDR1 is MNHEY and CDR2 is SVGAGI. CDR3 in amino acids: CASRPGLASDTQYF. In DNA, the CDR3 is TGTGCCAGCAGGCCGGGACTAGCGTCAGATACGCAGTATTTT.